A single sample gave rise to the 3 T cell receptor beta chains below, sequenced in a study of post-analysis software for immune sequencing data. Study-level findings and limits: Controls had lower frequencies than patients of a handful of TRBV segments, which included TRBV5-6, TRBV5-1 and TRBV20-1.

No cognate antigen is known for these TCRs. Prepared libraries of TCR beta cDNA carried unique molecular identifiers. TCRdb re-called the PCR reads through MiXCR, storing one row per CDR3 protein. The data contain hundreds of thousands of distinct CDR3 sequences, 25% to 30% of them singletons. Sequenced sample: blood. The source is a girl between 10 and 17 years old with multiple sclerosis.

The gene calls are TRBV28 and TRBJ1-5; D perhaps matches TRBD1 (5 bases). This CDR3 spans 15 amino acids. V shed 2 bases and J shed 5 bases, with 13 bases lying between them. Germline loops: CDR1 MDHEN, CDR2 SYDVKM. This CDR3 reads CASSLQGGDHQPQHF. Written as DNA, the CDR3 is TGTGCCAGCAGTTTACAGGGAGGAGACCATCAGCCCCAGCATTTT.

The rearrangement joins TRBV10-3 to TRBJ2-1; 15 bases match TRBD2. Germline V lookup: CDR1 ENHRY, CDR2 SYGVKD. With V trimmed by 10 bases and J by 7 bases, 2 bases remained unmatched. This CDR3 is built from 13 residues. CDR3 in amino acids: CATGLAGGNEQFF. For the CDR3, the DNA is TGTGCCACTGGACTAGCGGGGGGGAATGAGCAGTTCTTC.

The table lists this clonotype with a few counts. V gene TRBV5-6 combines with J gene TRBJ2-5, with D perhaps assigned TRBD1 or TRBD2 (5 bases each). From germline, CDR1 is SGHDT and CDR2 YYEEEE. The CDR3 extends over 16 amino acids. The V end lost 4 bases, the J end lost 3 bases, and 19 bases lay between the germline ends. CDR3: CASSPAGTQEEETQYF. The CDR3 nucleotides are TGTGCCAGCAGCCCGGCAGGGACCCAAGAAGAAGAGACCCAGTACTTC. Based on the CDR3 plus reference TRBV5-6 and TRBJ2-5, the full variable domain is DAGVTQSPTHLIKTRGQQVTLRCSPKSGHDTVSWYQQALGQGPQFIFQYYEEEERQRGNFPDRFSGHQFPNYSSELNVNALLLGDSALYLCASSPAGTQEEETQYFGPGTRLLVL.